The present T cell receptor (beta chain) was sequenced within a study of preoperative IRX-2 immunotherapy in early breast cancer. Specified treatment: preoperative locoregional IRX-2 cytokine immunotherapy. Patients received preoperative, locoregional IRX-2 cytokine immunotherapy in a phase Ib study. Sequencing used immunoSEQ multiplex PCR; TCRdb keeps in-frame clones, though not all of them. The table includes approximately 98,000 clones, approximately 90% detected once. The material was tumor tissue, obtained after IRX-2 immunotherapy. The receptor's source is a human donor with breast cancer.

The CDR3 DNA is TGTGCCAGCAGGACTCCAGGGGTTGAGCAGTACTTC. Translated, it gives CASRTPGVEQYF. The chain combines TRBV28 with TRBJ2-7, with TRBD1 as a possible D gene (6 bases). The V end was cut by 6 bases, the J end by 7 bases, with 13 bases between. The germline V gene encodes CDR1 MDHEN and CDR2 SYDVKM. This CDR3 spans 12 amino acids.